The clone carrying this TCR beta chain was counted ten times or more. Its antigen is not identified. Graves' hyperthyroidism without ophthalmopathy progression within 18 months was termed stable. It was uncontrolled infection, other autoimmune disease, pregnancy or lactation that excluded patients. What was amplified from RNA transcripts were TCR beta CDR3 regions. HTBI primers were used for first-round RT-PCR of the TCR CDR3. TCRdb analysed the multiplex PCR reads with MiXCR anew, one entry per CDR3 protein. In the table there are around 580,000 distinct CDR3 sequences, about 45% of which are singletons. V lost 4 bases, J lost 3 bases, and 10 bases stayed unmatched. There are 16 residues in the CDR3. The data belong to a study of T cells in Graves' hyperthyroidism and ophthalmopathy. Overall study findings and caveats: Separation of ophthalmopathy from stable hyperthyroidism was achieved by a 13 V-J model.

The specimen was peripheral blood or thyroid tissue (not recorded which). The chain couples TRBV5-7 to TRBJ1-1; TRBD1 matches at 9 bases. TRBV5-7 is an open reading frame whose function is uncertain. The clonotype comes from a young woman with Graves' hyperthyroidism. CDR3 DNA: TGTGCCAGCAGCCCCCCCTGGACAGGGGTGTACACTGAAGCTTTCTTT. Residues: CASSPPWTGVYTEAFF.